This TCR beta chain is from a study of blood T cell repertoires in COVID-19. Whole-study context: Sample material is recorded as cDNA or gDNA derived from T cells, B-cell-depleted T cells, or PBMCs.

Using immunoSEQ multiplex PCR, the repertoire was profiled, and TCRdb retains in-frame clones only, with some absent. This sample has approximately 100,000 clones, with 90% to 95% found just once. This CDR3 comprises 16 residues. Looked up from germline, CDR1 is KGHSH and CDR2 is LQKENI. V lost 0 bases to trimming and J lost 10 bases; unmatched junction nucleotides: 7. The chain carries TRBV18 and TRBJ2-1; 12 bases are shared with TRBD2. Sequenced sample: peripheral blood. This clonotype was obtained from a man between 45 and 60 years old with acute or convalescent COVID-19. CDR3: CASSPPQLAGGREQFF. The CDR3 DNA is TGTGCCAGCTCACCACCGCAACTAGCGGGGGGCCGGGAGCAGTTCTTC.